The present T cell receptor (beta chain) was sequenced within a study of cytomegalovirus exposure and HLA in healthy donors. Trimming pared 0 bases from V and 1 base from J, leaving 13 bases between. The CDR3 consists of 16 residues. Germline-derived CDR1 and CDR2 are MNHEY and SMNVEV (reference sequence). Amplification used 60 Vbeta primers and 13 Jbeta primers. The assay was immunoSEQ multiplex PCR, and TCRdb's table has in-frame clones only and misses some. The sample includes 60,000 to 75,000 clones, roughly 66% seen only once; the top ten take around 3.1%. The V and J genes are TRBV27 and TRBJ2-7, with D maybe TRBD2 (7 bases). This TCR was recovered from a woman aged 50 to 60 in good health and CMV-seronegative. Sequencing used PBMCs. The CDR3 loop reads CASSLSRGAPSYEQYF. CDR3 coding DNA: TGTGCCAGCAGTTTATCTCGGGGGGCGCCTTCCTACGAGCAGTACTTC.